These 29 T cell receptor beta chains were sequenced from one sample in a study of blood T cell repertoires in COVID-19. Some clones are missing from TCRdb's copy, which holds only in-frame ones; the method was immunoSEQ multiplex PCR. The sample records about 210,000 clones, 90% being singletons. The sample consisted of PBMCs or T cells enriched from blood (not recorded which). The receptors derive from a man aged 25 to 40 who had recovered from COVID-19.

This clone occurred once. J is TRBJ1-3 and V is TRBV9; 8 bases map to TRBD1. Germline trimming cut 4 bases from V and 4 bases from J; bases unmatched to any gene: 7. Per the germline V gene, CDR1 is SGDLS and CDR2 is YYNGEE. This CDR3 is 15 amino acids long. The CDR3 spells CASSTRTGNGNTIYF. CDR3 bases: TGTGCCAGCAGCACCCGGACAGGGAACGGAAACACCATATATTTT.

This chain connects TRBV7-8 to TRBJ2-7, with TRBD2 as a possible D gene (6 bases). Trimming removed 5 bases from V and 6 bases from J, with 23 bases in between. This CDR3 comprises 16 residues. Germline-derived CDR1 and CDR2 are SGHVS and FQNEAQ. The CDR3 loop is CASSPRSSGTGFEQYF. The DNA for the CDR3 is TGTGCCAGCAGCCCCCGCTCATCCGGGACTGGCTTCGAGCAGTACTTC.

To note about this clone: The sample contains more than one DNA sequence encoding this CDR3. The CDR3 sequence: CAISEETGGNQPQHF. Written as DNA, the CDR3 is TGTGCCATCAGTGAAGAAACAGGGGGGAATCAGCCCCAGCATTTT. The chain carries TRBV10-3 and TRBJ1-5, with 8 positions matching TRBD1. CDR3 size: 15 residues. The germline CDR1 and CDR2 sequences are ENHRY and SYGVKD. J was trimmed by 4 bases and V by 3 bases; bases with no gene match: 5.

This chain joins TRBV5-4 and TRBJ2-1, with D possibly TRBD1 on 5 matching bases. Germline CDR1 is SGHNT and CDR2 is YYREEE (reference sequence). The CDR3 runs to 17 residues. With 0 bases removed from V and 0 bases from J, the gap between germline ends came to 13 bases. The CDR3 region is CASSLGGYRYSYNEQFF. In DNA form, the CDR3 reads TGTGCCAGCAGCTTGGGGGGTTACAGGTACTCCTACAATGAGCAGTTCTTC.

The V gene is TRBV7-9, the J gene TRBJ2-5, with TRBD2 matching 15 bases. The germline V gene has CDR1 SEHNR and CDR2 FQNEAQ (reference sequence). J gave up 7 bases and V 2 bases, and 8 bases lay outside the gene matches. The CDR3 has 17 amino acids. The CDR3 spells CASSLPQGLAGGGTQYF. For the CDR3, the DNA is TGTGCCAGCAGCTTACCTCAGGGACTAGCGGGGGGAGGGACCCAGTACTTC.

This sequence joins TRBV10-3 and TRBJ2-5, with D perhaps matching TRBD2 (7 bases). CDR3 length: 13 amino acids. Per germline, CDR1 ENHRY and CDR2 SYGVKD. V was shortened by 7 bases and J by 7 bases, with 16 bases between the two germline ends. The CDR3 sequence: CAITSGLGGTQYF. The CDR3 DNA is TGTGCCATCACTTCAGGACTAGGGGGGACCCAGTACTTC.

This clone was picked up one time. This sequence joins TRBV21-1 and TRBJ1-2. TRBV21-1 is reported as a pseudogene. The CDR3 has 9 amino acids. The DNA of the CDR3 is TGTGCCAGCAGCAAATGGCGGTGCTTC. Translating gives CASSKWRCF.

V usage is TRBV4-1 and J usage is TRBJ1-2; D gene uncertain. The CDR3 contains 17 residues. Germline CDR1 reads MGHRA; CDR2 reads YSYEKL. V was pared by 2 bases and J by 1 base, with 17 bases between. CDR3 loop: CASSQTAAGEDNYGYTF. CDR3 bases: TGCGCCAGCAGCCAAACGGCTGCCGGAGAGGATAACTATGGCTACACCTTC.

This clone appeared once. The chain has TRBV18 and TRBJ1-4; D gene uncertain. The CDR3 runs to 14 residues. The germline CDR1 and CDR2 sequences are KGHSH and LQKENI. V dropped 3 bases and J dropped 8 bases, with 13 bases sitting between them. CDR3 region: CASSPEGIWEKLFF. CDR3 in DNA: TGTGCCAGCTCACCCGAGGGAATATGGGAAAAACTGTTTTTT.

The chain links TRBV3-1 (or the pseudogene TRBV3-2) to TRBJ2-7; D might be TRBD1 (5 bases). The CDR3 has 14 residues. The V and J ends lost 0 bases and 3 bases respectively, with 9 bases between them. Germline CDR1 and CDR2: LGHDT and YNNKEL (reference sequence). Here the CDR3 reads CASSQEGRGYEQYF. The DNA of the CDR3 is TGTGCCAGCAGCCAAGAAGGAAGGGGCTACGAGCAGTACTTC.

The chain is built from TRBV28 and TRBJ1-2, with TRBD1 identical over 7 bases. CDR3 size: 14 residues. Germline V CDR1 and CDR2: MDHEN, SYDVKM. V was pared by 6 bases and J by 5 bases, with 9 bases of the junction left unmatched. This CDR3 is CASSPVQGVYGYTF. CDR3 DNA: TGTGCCAGCAGCCCGGTCCAGGGGGTGTATGGCTACACCTTC.

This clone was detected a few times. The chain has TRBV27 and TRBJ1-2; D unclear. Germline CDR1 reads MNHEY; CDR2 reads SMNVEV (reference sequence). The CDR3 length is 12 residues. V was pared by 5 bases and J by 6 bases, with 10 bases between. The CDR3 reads CASSEGRDGYTF. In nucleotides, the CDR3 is TGTGCCAGCAGTGAGGGTCGCGATGGCTACACCTTC.

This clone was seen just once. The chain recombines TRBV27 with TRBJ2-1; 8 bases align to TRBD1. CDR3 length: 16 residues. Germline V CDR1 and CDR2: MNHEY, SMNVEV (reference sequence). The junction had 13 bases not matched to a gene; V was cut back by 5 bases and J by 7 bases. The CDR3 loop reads CASSPVISGQGNEQFF. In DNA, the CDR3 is TGTGCCAGCAGTCCGGTCATTAGCGGACAGGGAAATGAGCAGTTCTTC.

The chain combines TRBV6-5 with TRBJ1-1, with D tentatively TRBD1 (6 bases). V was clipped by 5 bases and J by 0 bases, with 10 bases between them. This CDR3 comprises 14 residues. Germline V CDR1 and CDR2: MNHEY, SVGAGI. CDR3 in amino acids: CASSRGAMNTEAFF. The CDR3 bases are TGTGCCAGCAGTCGGGGGGCCATGAACACTGAAGCTTTCTTT.

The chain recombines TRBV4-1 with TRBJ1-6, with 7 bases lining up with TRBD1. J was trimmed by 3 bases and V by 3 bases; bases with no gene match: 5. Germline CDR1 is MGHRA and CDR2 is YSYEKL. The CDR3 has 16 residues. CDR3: CASSQNRGIYNSPLHF. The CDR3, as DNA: TGCGCCAGCAGCCAGAACAGGGGAATCTATAATTCACCCCTCCACTTT.

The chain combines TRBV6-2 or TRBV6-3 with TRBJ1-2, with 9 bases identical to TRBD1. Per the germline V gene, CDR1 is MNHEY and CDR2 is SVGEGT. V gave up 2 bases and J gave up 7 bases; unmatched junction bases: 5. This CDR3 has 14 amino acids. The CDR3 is CASSYGQGFGGYTF. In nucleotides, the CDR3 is TGTGCCAGCAGTTACGGACAGGGGTTCGGTGGCTACACCTTC.

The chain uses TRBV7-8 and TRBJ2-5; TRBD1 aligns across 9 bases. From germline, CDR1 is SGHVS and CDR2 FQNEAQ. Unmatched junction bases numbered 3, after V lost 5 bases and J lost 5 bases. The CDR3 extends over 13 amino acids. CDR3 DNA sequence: TGTGCCAGCAGCCAGGACAGGGGTGAGACCCAGTACTTC. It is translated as CASSQDRGETQYF.

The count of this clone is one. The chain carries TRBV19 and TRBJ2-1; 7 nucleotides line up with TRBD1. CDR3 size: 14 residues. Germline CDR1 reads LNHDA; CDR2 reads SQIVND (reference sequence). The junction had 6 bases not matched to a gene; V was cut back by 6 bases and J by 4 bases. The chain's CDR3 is CASSPRQGYNEQFF. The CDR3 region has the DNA TGTGCCAGTAGCCCCCGACAGGGATACAATGAGCAGTTCTTC.

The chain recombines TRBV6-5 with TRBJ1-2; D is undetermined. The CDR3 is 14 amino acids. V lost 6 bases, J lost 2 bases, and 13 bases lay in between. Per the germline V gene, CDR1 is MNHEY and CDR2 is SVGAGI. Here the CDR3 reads CASRKGLPNYGYTF. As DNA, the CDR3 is TGTGCCAGCAGGAAAGGACTGCCGAACTATGGCTACACCTTC.

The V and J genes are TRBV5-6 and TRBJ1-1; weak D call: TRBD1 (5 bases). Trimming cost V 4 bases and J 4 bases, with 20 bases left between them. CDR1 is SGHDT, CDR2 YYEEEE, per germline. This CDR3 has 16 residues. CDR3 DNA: TGTGCCAGCAGCCCCTATGACAGTGGCAGGGCCACTGAAGCTTTCTTT. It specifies CASSPYDSGRATEAFF. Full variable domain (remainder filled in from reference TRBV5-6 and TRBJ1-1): DAGVTQSPTHLIKTRGQQVTLRCSPKSGHDTVSWYQQALGQGPQFIFQYYEEEERQRGNFPDRFSGHQFPNYSSELNVNALLLGDSALYLCASSPYDSGRATEAFFGQGTRLTVV.

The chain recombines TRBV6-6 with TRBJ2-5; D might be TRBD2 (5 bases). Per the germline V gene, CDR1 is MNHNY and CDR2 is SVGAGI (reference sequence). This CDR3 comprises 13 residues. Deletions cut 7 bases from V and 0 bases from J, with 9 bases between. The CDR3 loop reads CASTGADQETQYF. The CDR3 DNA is TGTGCCAGCACCGGAGCGGACCAAGAGACCCAGTACTTC.

The DNA of the CDR3 is TGTGCCAGCAGTTACCGTAGGGGCCGGAATTATGGCTACACCTTC. This codes for CASSYRRGRNYGYTF. The V gene is TRBV6-2 or TRBV6-3, the J gene TRBJ1-2, with D possibly matching TRBD1 (5 bases). V gave up 2 bases and J gave up 5 bases, with 15 bases separating them. Germline loops: CDR1 MNHEY, CDR2 SVGEGT. This CDR3 region has 15 residues.

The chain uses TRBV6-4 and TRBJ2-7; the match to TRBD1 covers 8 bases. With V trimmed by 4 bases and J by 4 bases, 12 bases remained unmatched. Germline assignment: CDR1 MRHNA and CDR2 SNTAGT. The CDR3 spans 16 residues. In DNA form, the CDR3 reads TGTGCCAGCAGTGGCGAACGGACAGGGAAGAAGTACGAGCAGTACTTC. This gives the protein CASSGERTGKKYEQYF.

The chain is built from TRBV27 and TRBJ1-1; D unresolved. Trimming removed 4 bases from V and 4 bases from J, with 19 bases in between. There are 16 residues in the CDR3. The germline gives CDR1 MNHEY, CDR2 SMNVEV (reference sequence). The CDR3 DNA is TGTGCCAGCAGTTCCAGACATCAAACAATGACCACTGAAGCTTTCTTT. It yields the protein CASSSRHQTMTTEAFF.

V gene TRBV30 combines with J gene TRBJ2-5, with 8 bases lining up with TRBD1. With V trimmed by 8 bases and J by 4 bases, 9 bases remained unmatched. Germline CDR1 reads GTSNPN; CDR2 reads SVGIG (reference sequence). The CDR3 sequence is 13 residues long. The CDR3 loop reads CAGAGGWGETQYF. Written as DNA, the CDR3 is TGTGCCGGCGCAGGGGGCTGGGGAGAGACCCAGTACTTC.

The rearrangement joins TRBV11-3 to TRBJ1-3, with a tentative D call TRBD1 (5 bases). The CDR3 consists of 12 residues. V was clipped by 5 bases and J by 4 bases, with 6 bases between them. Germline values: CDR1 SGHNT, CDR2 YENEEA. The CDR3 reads CASSGAGNTIYF. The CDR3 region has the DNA TGTGCCAGCAGCGGGGCCGGAAACACCATATATTTT.

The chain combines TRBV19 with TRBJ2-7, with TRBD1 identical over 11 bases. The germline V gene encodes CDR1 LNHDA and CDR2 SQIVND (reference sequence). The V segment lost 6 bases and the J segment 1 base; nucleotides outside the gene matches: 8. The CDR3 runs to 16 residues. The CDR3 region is CASSPPGQGASYEQYF. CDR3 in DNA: TGTGCCAGTAGCCCGCCCGGACAGGGGGCTTCCTACGAGCAGTACTTC.

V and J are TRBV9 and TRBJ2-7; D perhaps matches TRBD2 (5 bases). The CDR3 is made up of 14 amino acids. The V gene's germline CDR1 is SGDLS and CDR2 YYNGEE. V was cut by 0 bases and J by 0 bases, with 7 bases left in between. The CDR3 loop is CASSVGGFSYEQYF. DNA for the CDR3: TGTGCCAGCAGCGTAGGAGGGTTCTCCTACGAGCAGTACTTC.

The CDR3 region has the DNA TGTGCCAGCAGCCCCTACACAGGGGCCCCTTACGAGCAGTACTTC. Protein product: CASSPYTGAPYEQYF. J is TRBJ2-7 and V is TRBV6-5, with 7 nucleotides matching TRBD1. The CDR3 extends over 15 amino acids. Germline V gives CDR1 MNHEY, CDR2 SVGAGI. V shed 6 bases, J shed 4 bases, and the junction held 12 bases outside the gene matches.